This T cell receptor (beta chain) was identified in a study of T-cell reconstitution after alpha-beta-depleted transplantation in children (dated by TCRdb to 2016 to 2017). General notes on the study: The study quantitatively tracked T-cell immune reconstitution after TCRalphabeta/CD19-depleted allogeneic hematopoietic cell transplantation in children using TCR repertoire profiling. Points the paper makes about the study in general: The apparently early alphabetaT-cell count recovery about two months after transplant was reportedly dependent on only several hundred rapidly expanded clones derived from non-depleted graft cells. Hyperexpanded clone frequencies declined over subsequent months; after one year, T-cell counts and TCRbeta diversity were mostly attributed to newly produced T cells. In some patients, the high TCRbeta diversity seen at day 60 was put down to recipient T cells and intrathymic progenitors that had survived conditioning.

The protocol used for the library was PCR. TCRdb records Illumina HiSeq 2500 as the sequencer. To normalize quantification of the TCRbeta repertoire, the TCR libraries were built with molecular barcoding that relied on unique molecular identifiers. The public reads were reanalyzed by TCRdb: fastp trimming at Q25, MiXCR alignment, in-frame beta chains only. Rows merge per CDR3 protein into single entries with the most common DNA and genes. The sample yields about 980,000 distinct CDR3 sequences; under 30% were counted once. 28% of the sample is taken by the ten largest. The germline V gene (reference sequence) sets CDR1 to DFQATT and CDR2 to SNEGSKA. V trim: 0 bases; J trim: 5 bases; unmatched bases: 11. The CDR3, from cysteine to phenylalanine, totals 17 residues. Only CDR3 DNA is held: 51 bases, read in frame from base 1. In the paper's terms, the treatment or condition label means: allogeneic hematopoietic cell transplantation with graft depleted of TCRalphabeta T cells and CD19 B cells. Transplant recipients were children who received TCRalphabeta/CD19-depleted allogeneic hematopoietic cell grafts.

Turning to this clonotype: Its antigen is currently not known. No clone much larger than this one lies a single base away; base qualities are absent.

This receptor was taken from a boy in the first two years of life who had a stem cell transplant for SCID, so the T cells may come from the graft donor. The rearranged segments are TRBV20-1 and TRBJ2-5; TRBD2 lines up with 11 middle nucleotides. Specimen: PBMCs, mostly from graft donor cells, collected 360 days after TCRalphabeta/CD19-depleted stem cell transplant. The CDR3 is CSARDSSGGVEWETQYF. The bases are TGCAGTGCTAGAGACAGTAGCGGGGGGGTGGAGTGGGAGACCCAGTACTTC.